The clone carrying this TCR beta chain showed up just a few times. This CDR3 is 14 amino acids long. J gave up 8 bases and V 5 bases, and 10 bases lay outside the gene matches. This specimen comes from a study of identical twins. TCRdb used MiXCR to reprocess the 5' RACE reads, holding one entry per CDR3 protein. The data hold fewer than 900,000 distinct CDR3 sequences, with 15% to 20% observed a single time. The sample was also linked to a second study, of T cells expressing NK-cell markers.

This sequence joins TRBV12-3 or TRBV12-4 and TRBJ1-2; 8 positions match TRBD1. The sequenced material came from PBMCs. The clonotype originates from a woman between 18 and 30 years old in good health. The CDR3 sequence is CASSTWTGRRGYTF. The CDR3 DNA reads TGTGCCAGCAGTACTTGGACAGGGCGGAGGGGCTACACCTTC.